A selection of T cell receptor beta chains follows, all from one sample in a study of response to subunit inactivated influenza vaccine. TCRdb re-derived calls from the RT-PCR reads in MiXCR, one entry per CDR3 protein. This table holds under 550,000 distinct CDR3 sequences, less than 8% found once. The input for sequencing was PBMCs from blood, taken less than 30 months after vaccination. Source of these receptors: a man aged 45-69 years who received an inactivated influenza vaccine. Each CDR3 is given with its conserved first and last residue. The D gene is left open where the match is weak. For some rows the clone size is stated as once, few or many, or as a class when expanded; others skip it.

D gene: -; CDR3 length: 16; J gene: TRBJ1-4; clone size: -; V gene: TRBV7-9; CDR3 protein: CASSLGSDTVNEKLFF; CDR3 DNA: TGTGCCAGCAGCTTAGGTTCAGATACCGTCAATGAAAAACTGTTTTTT
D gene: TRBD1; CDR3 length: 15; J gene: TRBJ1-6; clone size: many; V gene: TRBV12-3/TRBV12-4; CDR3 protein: CASSLGDRQNSPLHF; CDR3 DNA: TGTGCCAGCAGTTTAGGGGACAGACAGAATTCACCCCTCCACTTT
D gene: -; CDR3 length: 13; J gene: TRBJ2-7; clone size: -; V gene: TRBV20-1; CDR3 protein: CSARDGSFYEQYF; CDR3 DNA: TGCAGTGCTAGAGATGGGAGTTTTTACGAGCAGTACTTC
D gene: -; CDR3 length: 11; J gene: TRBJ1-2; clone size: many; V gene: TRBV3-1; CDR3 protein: CASSQDGRGEF; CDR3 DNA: TGTGCCAGCAGCCAAGATGGGCGGGGGGAGTTC
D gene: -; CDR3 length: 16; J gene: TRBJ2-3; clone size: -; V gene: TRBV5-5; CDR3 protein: CASSLPTGISTDTQYF; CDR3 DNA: TGTGCCAGCAGCTTGCCCACAGGGATTAGCACAGATACGCAGTATTTT
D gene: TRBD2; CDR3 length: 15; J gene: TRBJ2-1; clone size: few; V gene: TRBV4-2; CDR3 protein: CASSQAGASGTEQFF; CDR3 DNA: TGTGCCAGCAGCCAAGCTGGGGCTAGCGGGACTGAGCAGTTCTTC
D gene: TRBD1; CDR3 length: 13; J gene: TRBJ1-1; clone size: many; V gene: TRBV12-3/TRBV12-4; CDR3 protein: CASTRTGDTEAFF; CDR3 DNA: TGTGCCAGCACCCGGACAGGAGACACTGAAGCTTTCTTT
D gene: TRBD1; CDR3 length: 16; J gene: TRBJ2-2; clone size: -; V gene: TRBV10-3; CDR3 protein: CAINETGGTNTGELFF; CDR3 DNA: TGTGCCATCAATGAGACAGGGGGAACCAACACCGGGGAGCTGTTTTTT
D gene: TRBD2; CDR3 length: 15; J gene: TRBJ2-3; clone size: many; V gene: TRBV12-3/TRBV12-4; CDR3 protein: CASSLGGGLTDTQYF; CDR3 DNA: TGTGCCAGCAGTTTAGGGGGGGGTCTAACAGATACGCAGTATTTT
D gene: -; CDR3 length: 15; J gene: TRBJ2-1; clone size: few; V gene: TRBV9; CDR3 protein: CASSVGRVSNNEQFF; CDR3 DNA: TGTGCCAGCAGCGTAGGCAGGGTCTCCAACAATGAGCAGTTCTTC
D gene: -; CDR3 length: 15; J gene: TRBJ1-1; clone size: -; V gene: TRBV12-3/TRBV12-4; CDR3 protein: CASILTGLGDTEAFF; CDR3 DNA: TGTGCCAGCATCCTAACAGGGTTAGGAGACACTGAAGCTTTCTTT
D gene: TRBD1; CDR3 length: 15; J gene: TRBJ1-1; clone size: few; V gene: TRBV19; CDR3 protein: CASSMQGVTNTEAFF; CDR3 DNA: TGTGCCAGTAGTATGCAGGGGGTCACGAACACTGAAGCTTTCTTT
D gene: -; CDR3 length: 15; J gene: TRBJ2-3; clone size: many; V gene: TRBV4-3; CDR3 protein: CASSQDLLATDTQYF; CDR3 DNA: TGCGCCAGCAGCCAAGATTTGTTGGCCACAGATACGCAGTATTTT
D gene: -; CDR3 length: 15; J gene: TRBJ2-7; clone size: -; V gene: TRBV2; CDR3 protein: CASSEMVTRRAEQYF; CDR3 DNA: TGTGCCAGCAGTGAAATGGTTACCCGGCGGGCCGAGCAGTACTTC
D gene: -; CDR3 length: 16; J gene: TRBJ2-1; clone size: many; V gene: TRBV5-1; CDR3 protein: CASSLDTGLSYNEQFF; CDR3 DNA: TGCGCCAGCAGCTTGGATACGGGGCTCTCCTACAATGAGCAGTTCTTC
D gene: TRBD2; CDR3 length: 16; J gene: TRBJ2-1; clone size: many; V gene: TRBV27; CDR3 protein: CASSPLAGVRNNEQFF; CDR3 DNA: TGTGCCAGCAGTCCTTTAGCGGGGGTGCGGAACAATGAGCAGTTCTTC
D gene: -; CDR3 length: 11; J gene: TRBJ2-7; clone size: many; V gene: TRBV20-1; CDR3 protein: CSVLSFYEQYF; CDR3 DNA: TGCAGTGTCCTTAGCTTTTACGAGCAGTACTTC
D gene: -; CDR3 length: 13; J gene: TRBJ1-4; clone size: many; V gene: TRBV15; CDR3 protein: CATSTRDQGKLFF; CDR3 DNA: TGTGCCACCAGCACCAGGGACCAAGGGAAACTGTTTTTT
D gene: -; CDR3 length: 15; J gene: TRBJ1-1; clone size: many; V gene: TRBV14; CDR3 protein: CASSPLIQANTEAFF; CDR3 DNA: TGTGCCAGCAGCCCTTTAATACAGGCGAACACTGAAGCTTTCTTT
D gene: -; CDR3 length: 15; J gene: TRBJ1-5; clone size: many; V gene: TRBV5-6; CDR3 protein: CASSPMSGIDQPQHF; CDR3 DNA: TGTGCCAGCAGCCCGATGAGCGGGATCGATCAGCCCCAGCATTTT
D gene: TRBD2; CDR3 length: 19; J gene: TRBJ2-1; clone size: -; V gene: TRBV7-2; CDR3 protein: CASSLALGVGGPGSTEQFF; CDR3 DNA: TGTGCCAGCAGCTTAGCCCTCGGAGTGGGAGGGCCTGGTAGCACTGAGCAGTTCTTC
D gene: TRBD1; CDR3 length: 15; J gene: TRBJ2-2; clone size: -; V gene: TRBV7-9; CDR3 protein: CASSLVTGAARELFF; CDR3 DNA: TGTGCCAGCAGCTTAGTGACAGGGGCCGCACGGGAGCTGTTTTTT
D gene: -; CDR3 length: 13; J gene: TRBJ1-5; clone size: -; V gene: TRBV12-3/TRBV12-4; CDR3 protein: CASKGVDNQPQHF; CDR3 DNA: TGTGCCAGCAAAGGGGTGGACAATCAGCCCCAGCATTTT
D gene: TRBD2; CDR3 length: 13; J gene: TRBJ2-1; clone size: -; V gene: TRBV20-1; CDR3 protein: CSARILAGVEQFF; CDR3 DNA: TGCAGTGCCCGTATCCTAGCGGGAGTCGAGCAGTTCTTC
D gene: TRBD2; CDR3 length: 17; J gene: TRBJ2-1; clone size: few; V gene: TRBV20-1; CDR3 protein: CSARAEGGLADYNEQFF; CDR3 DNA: TGCAGTGCTAGAGCCGAGGGAGGACTAGCGGACTACAATGAGCAGTTCTTC
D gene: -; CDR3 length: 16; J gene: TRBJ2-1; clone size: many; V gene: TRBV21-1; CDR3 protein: CASSKGWGAPDNEQFF; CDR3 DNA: TGTGCCAGCAGCAAGGGTTGGGGGGCCCCCGACAATGAGCAGTTCTTC
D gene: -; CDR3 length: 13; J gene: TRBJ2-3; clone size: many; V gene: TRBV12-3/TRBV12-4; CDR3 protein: CASAPGRTDTQYF; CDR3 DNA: TGTGCCAGCGCCCCCGGCCGCACAGATACGCAGTATTTT
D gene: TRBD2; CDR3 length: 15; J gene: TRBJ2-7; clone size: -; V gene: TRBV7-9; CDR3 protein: CASSLEGGLAGSQYF; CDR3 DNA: TGTGCCAGCAGCTTAGAGGGAGGACTAGCGGGCTCGCAGTACTTC
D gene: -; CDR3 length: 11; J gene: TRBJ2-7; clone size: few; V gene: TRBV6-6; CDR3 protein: CASGSGYEQYF; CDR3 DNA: TGTGCCAGCGGGAGCGGTTACGAGCAGTACTTC
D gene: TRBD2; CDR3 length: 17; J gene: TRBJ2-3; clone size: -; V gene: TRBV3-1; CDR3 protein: CASSQTTRTSGTDTQYF; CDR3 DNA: TGTGCCAGCAGCCAAACTACTAGGACTAGCGGCACAGATACGCAGTATTTT
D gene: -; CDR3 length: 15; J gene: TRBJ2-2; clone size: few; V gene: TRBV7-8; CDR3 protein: CASSLGLDGTGELFF; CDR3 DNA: TGTGCCAGCAGCTTAGGACTAGACGGAACCGGGGAGCTGTTTTTT
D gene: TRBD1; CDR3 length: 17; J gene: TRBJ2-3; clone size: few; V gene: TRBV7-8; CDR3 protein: CASSYRPWDRGPDTQYF; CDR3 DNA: TGTGCCAGCAGTTATCGCCCGTGGGACAGGGGACCAGATACGCAGTATTTT
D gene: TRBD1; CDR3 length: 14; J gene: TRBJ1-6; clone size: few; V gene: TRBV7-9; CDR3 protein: CASSTGQGGSPLHF; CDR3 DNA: TGTGCCAGCAGCACCGGACAGGGGGGCTCACCCCTCCACTTT
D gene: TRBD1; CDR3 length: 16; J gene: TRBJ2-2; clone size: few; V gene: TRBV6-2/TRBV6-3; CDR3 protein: CASRFTQTGVTGELFF; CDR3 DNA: TGTGCCAGCAGATTCACCCAGACAGGGGTAACCGGGGAGCTGTTTTTT
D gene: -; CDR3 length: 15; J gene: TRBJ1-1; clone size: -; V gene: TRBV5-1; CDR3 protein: CASSLARASFNPAFF; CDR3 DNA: TGCGCCAGCAGCTTGGCCCGGGCCTCGTTCAACCCAGCTTTCTTT
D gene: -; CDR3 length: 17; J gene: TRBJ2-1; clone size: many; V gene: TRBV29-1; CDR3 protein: CSVEFSQGWSSYNEQFF; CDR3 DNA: TGCAGCGTTGAATTCTCCCAAGGGTGGTCCTCCTACAATGAGCAGTTCTTC
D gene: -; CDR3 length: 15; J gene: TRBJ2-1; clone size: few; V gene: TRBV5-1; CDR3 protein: CASSLRDGGDNEQFF; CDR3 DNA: TGCGCCAGCAGCTTACGCGATGGTGGGGACAATGAGCAGTTCTTC
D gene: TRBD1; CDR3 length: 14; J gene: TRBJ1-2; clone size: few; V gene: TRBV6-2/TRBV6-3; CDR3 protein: CASSYGRGRGGYTF; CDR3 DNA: TGTGCCAGCAGTTACGGCAGGGGGCGAGGTGGCTACACCTTC
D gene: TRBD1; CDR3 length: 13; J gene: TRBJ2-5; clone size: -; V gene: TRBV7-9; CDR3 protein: CASRNRGLETQYF; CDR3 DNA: TGTGCCAGCAGAAACAGGGGTTTAGAGACCCAGTACTTC
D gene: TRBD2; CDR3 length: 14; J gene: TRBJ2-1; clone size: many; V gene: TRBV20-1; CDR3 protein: CSAPGLGRDNEQFF; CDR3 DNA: TGCAGTGCGCCGGGACTAGGGAGAGATAATGAGCAGTTCTTC
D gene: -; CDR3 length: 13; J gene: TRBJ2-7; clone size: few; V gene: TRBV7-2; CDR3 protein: CASSSFGHYEQYF; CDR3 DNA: TGTGCCAGCAGCTCCTTCGGCCACTACGAGCAGTACTTC
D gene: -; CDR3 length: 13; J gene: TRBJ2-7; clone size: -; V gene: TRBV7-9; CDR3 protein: CASSDGRYYEQYF; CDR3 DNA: TGTGCCAGCAGCGATGGACGGTACTACGAGCAGTACTTC
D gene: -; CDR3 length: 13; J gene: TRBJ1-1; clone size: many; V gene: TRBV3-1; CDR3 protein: CASSQDRTAEAFF; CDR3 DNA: TGTGCCAGCAGCCAAGATAGGACAGCTGAAGCTTTCTTT
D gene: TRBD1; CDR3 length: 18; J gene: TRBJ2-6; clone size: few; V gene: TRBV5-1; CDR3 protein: CASSLDRAGGRGANVLTF; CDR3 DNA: TGCGCCAGCAGCTTGGATAGGGCAGGGGGCAGAGGGGCCAACGTCCTGACTTTC
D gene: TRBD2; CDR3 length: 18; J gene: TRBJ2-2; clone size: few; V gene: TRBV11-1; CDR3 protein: CASSPPSGLAGGTGELFF; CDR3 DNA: TGTGCCAGCAGCCCGCCTTCCGGACTAGCGGGAGGAACCGGGGAGCTGTTTTTT